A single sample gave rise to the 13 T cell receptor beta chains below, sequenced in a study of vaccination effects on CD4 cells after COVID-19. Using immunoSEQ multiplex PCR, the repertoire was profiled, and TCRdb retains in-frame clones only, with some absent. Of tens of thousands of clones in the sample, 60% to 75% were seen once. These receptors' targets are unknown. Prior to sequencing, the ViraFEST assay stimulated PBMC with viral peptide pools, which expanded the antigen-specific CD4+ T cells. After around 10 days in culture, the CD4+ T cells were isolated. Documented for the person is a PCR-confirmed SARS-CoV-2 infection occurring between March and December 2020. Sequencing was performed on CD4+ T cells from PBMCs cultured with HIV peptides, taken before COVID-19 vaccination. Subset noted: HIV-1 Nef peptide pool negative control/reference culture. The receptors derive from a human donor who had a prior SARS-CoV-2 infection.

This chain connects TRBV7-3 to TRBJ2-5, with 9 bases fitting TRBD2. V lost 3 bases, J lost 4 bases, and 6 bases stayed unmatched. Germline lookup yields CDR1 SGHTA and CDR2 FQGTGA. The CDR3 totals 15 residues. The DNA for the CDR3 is TGTGCCAGCAGCTTGAGTAGCGGGAGTATAGAGACCCAGTACTTC. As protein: CASSLSSGSIETQYF. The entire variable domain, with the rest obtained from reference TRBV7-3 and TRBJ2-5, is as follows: GAGVSQTPSNKVTEKGKYVELRCDPISGHTALYWYRQSLGQGPEFLIYFQGTGAADDSGLPNDRFFAVRPEGSVSTLKIQRTERGDSAVYLCASSLSSGSIETQYFGPGTRLLVL.

The CDR3 region is CAISTPTGGQETQYF. In DNA form, the CDR3 reads TGTGCCATCAGCACACCCACAGGAGGCCAAGAGACCCAGTACTTC. This chain joins TRBV10-3 and TRBJ2-5; D is perhaps TRBD1 or TRBD2 (5 bases each). CDR3 length: 15 residues. The germline V and J ends were trimmed by 6 bases and 1 base, with 15 bases remaining between them. Germline V gene lookup returns CDR1 ENHRY and CDR2 SYGVKD.

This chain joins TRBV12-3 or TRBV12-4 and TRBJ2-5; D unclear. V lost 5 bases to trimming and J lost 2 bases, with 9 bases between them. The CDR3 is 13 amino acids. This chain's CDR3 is CASSISGQETQYF. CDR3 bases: TGTGCCAGCAGTATAAGTGGACAAGAGACCCAGTACTTC.

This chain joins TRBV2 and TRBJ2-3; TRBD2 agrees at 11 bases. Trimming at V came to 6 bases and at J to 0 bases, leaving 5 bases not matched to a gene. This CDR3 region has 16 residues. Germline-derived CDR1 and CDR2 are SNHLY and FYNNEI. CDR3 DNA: TGTGCCAGCAGCGATAGACTAGCGGGGAGCACAGATACGCAGTATTTT. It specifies CASSDRLAGSTDTQYF.

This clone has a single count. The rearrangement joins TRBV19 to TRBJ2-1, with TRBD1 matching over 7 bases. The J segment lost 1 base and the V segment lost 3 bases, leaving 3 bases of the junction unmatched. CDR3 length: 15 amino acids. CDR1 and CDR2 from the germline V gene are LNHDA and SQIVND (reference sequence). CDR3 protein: CASSIRGRSYNEQFF. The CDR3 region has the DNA TGTGCCAGTAGTATTAGGGGGCGGTCCTACAATGAGCAGTTCTTC.

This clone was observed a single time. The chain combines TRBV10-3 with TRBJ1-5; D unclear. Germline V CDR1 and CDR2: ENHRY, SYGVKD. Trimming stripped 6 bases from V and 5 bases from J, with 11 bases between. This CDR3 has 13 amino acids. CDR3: CAIRVSIDQPQHF. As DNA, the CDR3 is TGTGCCATCAGGGTTTCTATAGATCAGCCCCAGCATTTT.

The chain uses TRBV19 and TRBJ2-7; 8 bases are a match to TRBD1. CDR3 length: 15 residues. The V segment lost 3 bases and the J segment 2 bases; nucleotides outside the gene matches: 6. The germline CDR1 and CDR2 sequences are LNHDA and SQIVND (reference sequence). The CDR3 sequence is CASSIATGATYEQYF. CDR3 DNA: TGTGCCAGTAGTATCGCGACAGGGGCTACCTACGAGCAGTACTTC. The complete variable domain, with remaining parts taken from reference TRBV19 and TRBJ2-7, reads DGGITQSPKYLFRKEGQNVTLSCEQNLNHDAMYWYRQDPGQGLRLIYYSQIVNDFQKGDIAEGYSVSREKKESFPLTVTSAQKNPTAFYLCASSIATGATYEQYFGPGTRLTVT.

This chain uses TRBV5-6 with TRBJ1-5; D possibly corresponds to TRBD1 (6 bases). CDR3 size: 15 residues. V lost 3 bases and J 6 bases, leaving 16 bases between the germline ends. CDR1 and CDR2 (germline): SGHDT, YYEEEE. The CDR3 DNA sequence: TGTGCCAGCAGCTCGTGGGACACCCGGGGTCAGCCCCAGCATTTT. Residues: CASSSWDTRGQPQHF. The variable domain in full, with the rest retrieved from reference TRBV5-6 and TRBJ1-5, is DAGVTQSPTHLIKTRGQQVTLRCSPKSGHDTVSWYQQALGQGPQFIFQYYEEEERQRGNFPDRFSGHQFPNYSSELNVNALLLGDSALYLCASSSWDTRGQPQHFGDGTRLSIL.

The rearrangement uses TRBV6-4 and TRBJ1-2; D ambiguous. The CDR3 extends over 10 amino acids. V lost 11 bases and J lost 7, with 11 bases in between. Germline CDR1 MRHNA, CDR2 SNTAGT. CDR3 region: CAPRVSGYTF. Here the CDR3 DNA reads TGTGCCCCCCGAGTTAGTGGCTACACCTTC.

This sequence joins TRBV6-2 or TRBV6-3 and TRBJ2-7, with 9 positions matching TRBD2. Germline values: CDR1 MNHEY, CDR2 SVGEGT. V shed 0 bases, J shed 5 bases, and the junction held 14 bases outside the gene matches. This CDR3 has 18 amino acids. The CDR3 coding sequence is TGTGCCAGCAGTTACTCGAAAATAGCGGGGGAGTCTGTTCACGAGCAGTACTTC. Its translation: CASSYSKIAGESVHEQYF.

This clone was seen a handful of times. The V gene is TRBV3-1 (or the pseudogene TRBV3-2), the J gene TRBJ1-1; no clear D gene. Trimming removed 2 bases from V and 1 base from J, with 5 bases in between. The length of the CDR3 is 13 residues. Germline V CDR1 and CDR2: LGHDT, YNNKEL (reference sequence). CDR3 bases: TGTGCCAGCAGCCAACCCGGGAACACTGAAGCTTTCTTT. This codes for CASSQPGNTEAFF.

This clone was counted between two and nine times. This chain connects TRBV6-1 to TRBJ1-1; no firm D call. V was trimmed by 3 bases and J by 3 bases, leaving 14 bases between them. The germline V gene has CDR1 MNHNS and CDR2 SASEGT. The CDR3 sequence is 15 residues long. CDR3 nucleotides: TGTGCCAGCAGTGACGTATCCGGAGGATACACTGAAGCTTTCTTT. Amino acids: CASSDVSGGYTEAFF.

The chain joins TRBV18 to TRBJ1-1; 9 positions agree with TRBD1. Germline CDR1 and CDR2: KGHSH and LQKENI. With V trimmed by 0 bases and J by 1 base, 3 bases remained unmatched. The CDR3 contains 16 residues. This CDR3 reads CASSPPDRGTNTEAFF. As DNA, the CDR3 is TGTGCCAGCTCACCACCGGACAGGGGAACGAACACTGAAGCTTTCTTT.